The present entry profiles one T cell receptor (beta chain) with its context. CDR3 length: 17 amino acids. The ends lost 2 bases at V and 3 bases at J; junction bases unmatched: 7. CDR1 and CDR2 (germline): SQVTM, ANQGSEA. Only in-frame clones appear in the TCRdb table, and some are missing; sequencing was by immunoSEQ multiplex PCR. Among over 250,000 clones listed, roughly nine tenths were seen once. These data come from a study of blood T cell repertoires in COVID-19. The material sequenced was PBMCs or T cells enriched from blood (not recorded which). This chain connects TRBV29-1 to TRBJ1-4; 12 bases map to TRBD1. This receptor was obtained from a young woman who had recovered from COVID-19. The CDR3 sequence is CSVEISGQGAPNEKLFF. As DNA, the CDR3 is TGCAGCGTTGAAATCTCGGGACAGGGGGCCCCTAATGAAAAACTGTTTTTT.